This TCR beta chain was profiled in a study of control samples from healthy donors and cancer patients. TCRdb keeps only in-frame clones here, not all; method: immunoSEQ multiplex PCR. Altogether roughly 88,000 clones are present, about 92% being singletons, with the ten largest covering 6.5% to 9.5%. Between the trimmed V and J ends, which lost 5 bases and 5 bases, there was a span of 15 bases. The germline CDR1 and CDR2 sequences are MNHEY and SVGEGT. The CDR3 is 14 amino acids. V is TRBV6-2 or TRBV6-3 and J is TRBJ1-1; maybe TRBD1 (6 bases). The sample consisted of blood. The receptor's source is a man younger than 30 in good health. The CDR3 DNA is TGTGCCAGCAGTCCCCACAGGGAAGTGACTGAAGCTTTCTTT. It yields the protein CASSPHREVTEAFF.